The rows below give T cell receptor beta chains drawn from one sample of a study of spatial heterogeneity in lung cancer. TCRdb processed the 5' RACE reads anew with MiXCR; each CDR3 protein has one entry. The table lists about 25,000 distinct CDR3 sequences, just under 9% of them singletons. The sequencing used lung tumor tissue, collected at surgery. These receptors were taken from a male donor with early-stage non-small cell lung cancer. Both conserved end residues are part of each CDR3. The order of the fields is clone size, J gene, D gene, V gene, CDR3 DNA, CDR3 protein. A D gene is named only where the DNA matches it firmly. Size is stated for part of the rows, as once, few or many counts, or as a class when the clone is expanded.

size: many; J: TRBJ2-7; D: NA; V: TRBV21-1; DNA: TGTGCCAGCAGCAAAGAGGTCGACAGGCTTCGCTCCTACGAGCAGTACTTC; CDR3: CASSKEVDRLRSYEQYF
size: many; J: TRBJ2-5; D: TRBD2; V: TRBV9; DNA: TGTGCCAGCAGCGTGTCTGGGACTAGCGGGAGGGAGACCCAGTACTTC; CDR3: CASSVSGTSGRETQYF
size: many; J: TRBJ2-5; D: TRBD1; V: TRBV11-2; DNA: TGTGCCAGCAGCTTAGGGACAGGGACGACTTTTGAATTCCCGACCCAGTACTTC; CDR3: CASSLGTGTTFEFPTQYF
size: medium-sized; J: TRBJ2-1; D: NA; V: TRBV3-1; DNA: TGTGCCAGCAGCCATACCCAATACAATGAGCAGTTCTTC; CDR3: CASSHTQYNEQFF
size: NA; J: TRBJ2-7; D: NA; V: TRBV7-9; DNA: TGTGCCAGCAGCACAGAGGCCTACGAGCAGTACTTC; CDR3: CASSTEAYEQYF
size: few; J: TRBJ2-2; D: TRBD2; V: TRBV2; DNA: TGTGCCAGCCTTCGAGCGGGGGGGCTCACCGGGGAGCTGTTTTTT; CDR3: CASLRAGGLTGELFF
size: NA; J: TRBJ2-2; D: NA; V: TRBV2; DNA: TGTGCCAGCAGTCCGAGGGGGGGCGCCCCCGGGGAGCTGTTTTTT; CDR3: CASSPRGGAPGELFF
size: few; J: TRBJ2-3; D: TRBD1; V: TRBV5-1; DNA: TGCGCCAGCAGCGATGTGACAGGGGGCGCAGATACGCAGTATTTT; CDR3: CASSDVTGGADTQYF
size: NA; J: TRBJ2-5; D: TRBD2; V: TRBV18; DNA: TGTGCCAGCTCACCTGGAGCGGGAGGCCAAGAGACCCAGTACTTC; CDR3: CASSPGAGGQETQYF
size: NA; J: TRBJ1-1; D: TRBD1; V: TRBV12-3/TRBV12-4; DNA: TGTGCCAGCAGCGGACAGGAAGGGAACACTGAAGCTTTCTTT; CDR3: CASSGQEGNTEAFF
size: large; J: TRBJ1-1; D: NA; V: TRBV6-2/TRBV6-3; DNA: TGTGCCAGCACCGGAGGGCCGGACAACACTGAAGCTTTCTTT; CDR3: CASTGGPDNTEAFF
size: many; J: TRBJ1-6; D: NA; V: TRBV30; DNA: TGTGCCTGGAGTAAACAGGGCTCACCCCTCCACTTT; CDR3: CAWSKQGSPLHF
size: NA; J: TRBJ1-3; D: NA; V: TRBV29-1; DNA: TGCAGCGTTGTGGGGGCCTCTGGAAACACCATATATTTT; CDR3: CSVVGASGNTIYF
size: many; J: TRBJ2-1; D: NA; V: TRBV9; DNA: TGTGCCAGCGGTACTACTCCCGCCCCCGACAATGAGCAGTTCTTC; CDR3: CASGTTPAPDNEQFF
size: few; J: TRBJ2-3; D: NA; V: TRBV11-1; DNA: TGTGCCAGCAGCTTACAGGTCAGCACAGATACGCAGTATTTT; CDR3: CASSLQVSTDTQYF
size: many; J: TRBJ1-2; D: NA; V: TRBV4-3; DNA: TGCGCCAGCAGCCAAGTCACAGGACCTAACTATGGCTACACCTTC; CDR3: CASSQVTGPNYGYTF
size: few; J: TRBJ1-2; D: NA; V: TRBV20-1; DNA: TGCAGTGCTAGGAACAGGGAGAACTATGGCTACACCTTC; CDR3: CSARNRENYGYTF
size: many; J: TRBJ1-6; D: NA; V: TRBV6-5; DNA: TGTGCCAGCAGTTATTCCCCAGGGGTCTCAGATTCACCCCTCCACTTT; CDR3: CASSYSPGVSDSPLHF
size: many; J: TRBJ2-5; D: TRBD2; V: TRBV9; DNA: TGTGCCAGCAGCCCGGACCCGGGAGGAGAGACCCAGTACTTC; CDR3: CASSPDPGGETQYF
size: few; J: TRBJ2-1; D: NA; V: TRBV7-3; DNA: TGTGCCAGCAGCTTAGGGTCAGGGAGGATGAATGAGCAGTTCTTC; CDR3: CASSLGSGRMNEQFF
size: many; J: TRBJ2-1; D: NA; V: TRBV12-3/TRBV12-4; DNA: TGTGCCAGCAGTTTGAGGAGCCTCTACGGGAACACCCTGAGGGATGAGCAGTTCTTC; CDR3: CASSLRSLYGNTLRDEQFF
size: many; J: TRBJ2-7; D: NA; V: TRBV7-2; DNA: TGTGCCAGCAGCTCGGGACGAATCCCCTACGAGCAGTACTTC; CDR3: CASSSGRIPYEQYF
size: many; J: TRBJ2-7; D: TRBD1; V: TRBV5-1; DNA: TGCGCCAGCAGCCACGGGACAGGGGGCTACGAGCAGTACTTC; CDR3: CASSHGTGGYEQYF
size: NA; J: TRBJ2-4; D: NA; V: TRBV20-1; DNA: TGCAGTGCTAGCCGACCCAGGGAGCTAGCCAAAAACATTCAGTACTTC; CDR3: CSASRPRELAKNIQYF
size: few; J: TRBJ2-1; D: TRBD2; V: TRBV28; DNA: TGTGCCAGCAGTTTATGGTCCCCCGGGGGTAGCGGGAGGGGTTCCTACAATGAGCAGTTCTTC; CDR3: CASSLWSPGGSGRGSYNEQFF
size: many; J: TRBJ1-2; D: TRBD1; V: TRBV20-1; DNA: TGCAGTGCTGATCGGACAGGGGCGGTCTCCTCTAGTGGCTACACCTTC; CDR3: CSADRTGAVSSSGYTF
size: many; J: TRBJ1-5; D: NA; V: TRBV7-8; DNA: TGTGCCAGCAGCTCGGGACTTTATCAGCCCCAGCATTTT; CDR3: CASSSGLYQPQHF
size: many; J: TRBJ2-1; D: NA; V: TRBV27; DNA: TGTGCCAGCAGTTTGGGCTTTTCGTTCAATGAGCAGTTCTTC; CDR3: CASSLGFSFNEQFF
size: few; J: TRBJ1-6; D: NA; V: TRBV9; DNA: TGTGCCAGCAGCGTAGCTTTGACGGAAGACTATAATTCACCCCTCCACTTT; CDR3: CASSVALTEDYNSPLHF
size: many; J: TRBJ2-5; D: NA; V: TRBV29-1; DNA: TGCAGCGCCCAGGGCTCCGACCAAGAGACCCAGTACTTC; CDR3: CSAQGSDQETQYF
size: many; J: TRBJ2-5; D: NA; V: TRBV28; DNA: TGTGCCAGCAGATTACGGGGCGACCTTGGAGAGACCCAGTACTTC; CDR3: CASRLRGDLGETQYF
size: many; J: TRBJ1-6; D: NA; V: TRBV6-5; DNA: TGTGCCAGCAGTTACTCGGCAGCGCTTAATTCACCCCTCCACTTT; CDR3: CASSYSAALNSPLHF
size: NA; J: TRBJ2-3; D: NA; V: TRBV7-2; DNA: TGTGCCAGCACCCGTAGTGGGGCTAGCACAGATACGCAGTATTTT; CDR3: CASTRSGASTDTQYF
size: many; J: TRBJ1-1; D: NA; V: TRBV11-2; DNA: TGTGCCAGCAGCTTTCTGGACACTGAAGCTTTCTTT; CDR3: CASSFLDTEAFF
size: many; J: TRBJ2-2; D: TRBD1; V: TRBV11-2; DNA: TGTGCCAGCAGGACGGGCCGACAGGGGAACACCGGGGAGCTGTTTTTT; CDR3: CASRTGRQGNTGELFF
size: medium-sized; J: TRBJ2-7; D: TRBD1; V: TRBV28; DNA: TGTGCCAGCAGCGGGACAGGGATACGCGACGAGCAGTACTTC; CDR3: CASSGTGIRDEQYF
size: many; J: TRBJ1-2; D: TRBD1; V: TRBV20-1; DNA: TGCAGTGTTCTAAGCCCCGGGACAGAGGCCAACTATGGCTACACCTTC; CDR3: CSVLSPGTEANYGYTF
size: NA; J: TRBJ2-7; D: NA; V: TRBV5-4; DNA: TGTGCCAGCAGTCCTGATCCGGGGGAATCCTACGAGCAGTACTTC; CDR3: CASSPDPGESYEQYF
size: many; J: TRBJ2-5; D: NA; V: TRBV29-1; DNA: TGCAGCGTTGACCGCGTGTCCAACGATGGGACCCAGTACTTC; CDR3: CSVDRVSNDGTQYF
size: medium-sized; J: TRBJ2-1; D: NA; V: TRBV18; DNA: TGTGCCAGCTCCCCACATTCCCAGCCGGGCAATGAGCAGTTCTTC; CDR3: CASSPHSQPGNEQFF